This T cell receptor (beta chain) was sequenced in a study of T cell responses to AZD1222 COVID-19 vaccine. Study overall: Analyses pooled second doses at about 4 or about 12 weeks.

Profiling relied on immunoSEQ multiplex PCR, and the TCRdb table lists in-frame clones only, not all of them. The sample consists of 100,000 to 150,000 clones, just over 90% of them appearing once. Trimming pared 4 bases from V and 1 base from J, leaving 13 bases between. This CDR3 contains 15 residues. The germline gives CDR1 LGHNA, CDR2 YSLEER. With regard to this clone: Its antigen is unknown.

General study results and limits: Among the donors, most were white British and more were female, and clonal diversity was possibly underestimated. At study baseline, merely five or six AZD1222 recipients were seropositive.

Here the sequenced sample was peripheral blood, taken on day 0 of AZD1222 vaccination. V is TRBV4-3 and J is TRBJ1-1; D call uncertain. The TCR was taken from an adult in good health. The CDR3 protein is CASSLARRTNTEAFF. In DNA, the CDR3 is TGCGCCAGCAGCCTTGCGCGCCGGACGAACACTGAAGCTTTCTTT.